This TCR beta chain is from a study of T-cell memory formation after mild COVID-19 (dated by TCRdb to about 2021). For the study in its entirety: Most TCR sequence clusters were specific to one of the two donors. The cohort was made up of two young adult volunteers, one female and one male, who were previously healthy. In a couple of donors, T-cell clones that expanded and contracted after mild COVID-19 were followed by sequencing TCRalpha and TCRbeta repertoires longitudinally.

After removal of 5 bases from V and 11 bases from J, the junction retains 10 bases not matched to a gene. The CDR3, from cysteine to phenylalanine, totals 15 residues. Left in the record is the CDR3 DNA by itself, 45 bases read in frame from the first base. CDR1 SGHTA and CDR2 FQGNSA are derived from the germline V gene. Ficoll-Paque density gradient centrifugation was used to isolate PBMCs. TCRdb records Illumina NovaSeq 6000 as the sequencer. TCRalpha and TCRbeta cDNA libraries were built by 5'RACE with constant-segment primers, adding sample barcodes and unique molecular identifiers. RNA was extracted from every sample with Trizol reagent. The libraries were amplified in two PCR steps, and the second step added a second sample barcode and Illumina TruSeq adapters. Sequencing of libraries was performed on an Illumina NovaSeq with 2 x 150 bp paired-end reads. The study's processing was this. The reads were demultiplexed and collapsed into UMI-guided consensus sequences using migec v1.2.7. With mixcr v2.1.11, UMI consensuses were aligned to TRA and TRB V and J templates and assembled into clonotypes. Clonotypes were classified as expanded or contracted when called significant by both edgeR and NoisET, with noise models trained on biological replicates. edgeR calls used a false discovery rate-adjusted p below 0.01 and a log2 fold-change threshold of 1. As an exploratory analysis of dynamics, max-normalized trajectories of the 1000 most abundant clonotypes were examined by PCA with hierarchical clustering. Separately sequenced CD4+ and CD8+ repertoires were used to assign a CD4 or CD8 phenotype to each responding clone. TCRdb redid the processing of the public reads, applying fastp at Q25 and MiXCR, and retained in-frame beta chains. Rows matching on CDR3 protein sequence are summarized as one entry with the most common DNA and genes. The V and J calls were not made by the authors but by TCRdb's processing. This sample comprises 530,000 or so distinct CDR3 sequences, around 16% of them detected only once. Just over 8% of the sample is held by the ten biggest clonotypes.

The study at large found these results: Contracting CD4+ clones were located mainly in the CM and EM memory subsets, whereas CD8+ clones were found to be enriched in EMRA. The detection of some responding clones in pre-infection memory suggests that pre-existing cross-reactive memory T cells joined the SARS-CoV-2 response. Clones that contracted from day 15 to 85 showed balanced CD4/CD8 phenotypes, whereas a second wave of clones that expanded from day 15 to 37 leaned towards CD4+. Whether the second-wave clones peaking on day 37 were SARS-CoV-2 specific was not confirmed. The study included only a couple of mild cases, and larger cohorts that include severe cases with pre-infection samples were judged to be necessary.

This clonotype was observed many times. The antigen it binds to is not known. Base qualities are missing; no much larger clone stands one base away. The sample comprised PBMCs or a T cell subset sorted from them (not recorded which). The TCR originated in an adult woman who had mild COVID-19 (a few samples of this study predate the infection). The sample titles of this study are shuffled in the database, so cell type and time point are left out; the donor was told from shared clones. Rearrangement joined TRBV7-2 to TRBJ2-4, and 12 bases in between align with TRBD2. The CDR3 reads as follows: CASSQFLAGGPFQYF. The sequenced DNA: TGTGCCAGCAGCCAATTTCTAGCGGGAGGGCCCTTTCAGTACTTC.